This T cell receptor beta chain was retrieved from a study of blood T cell repertoires in COVID-19. Assay used: immunoSEQ multiplex PCR; TCRdb lists only in-frame clones, some missing. The sample has around 310,000 clones; roughly 86% are singletons. Germline loops: CDR1 GTSNPN, CDR2 SVGIG (reference sequence). The CDR3 is 13 residues long. The V gene lost 4 bases and the J gene lost 2 bases, with 9 bases spanning the gap. The chain couples TRBV30 to TRBJ1-5; D might be TRBD1 (5 bases). This receptor was obtained from a woman between 25 and 40 years old who had recovered from COVID-19. Sequenced: PBMCs or T cells enriched from blood (not recorded which). The CDR3 bases are TGTGCCTGGACTGGGGCAGGCAATCAGCCCCAGCATTTT. Protein sequence: CAWTGAGNQPQHF.